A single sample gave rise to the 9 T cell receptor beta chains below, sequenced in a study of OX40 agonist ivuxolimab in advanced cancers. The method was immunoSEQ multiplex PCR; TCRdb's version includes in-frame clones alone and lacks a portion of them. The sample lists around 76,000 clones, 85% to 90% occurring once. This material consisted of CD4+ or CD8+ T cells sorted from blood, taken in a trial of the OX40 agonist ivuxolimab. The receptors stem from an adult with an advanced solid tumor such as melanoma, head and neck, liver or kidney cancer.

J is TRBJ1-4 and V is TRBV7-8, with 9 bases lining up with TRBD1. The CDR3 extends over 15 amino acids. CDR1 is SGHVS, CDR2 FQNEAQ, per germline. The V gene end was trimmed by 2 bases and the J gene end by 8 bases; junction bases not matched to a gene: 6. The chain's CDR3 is CASSLPGQGWEKLFF. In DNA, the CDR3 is TGTGCCAGCAGCTTACCGGGACAGGGCTGGGAAAAACTGTTTTTT.

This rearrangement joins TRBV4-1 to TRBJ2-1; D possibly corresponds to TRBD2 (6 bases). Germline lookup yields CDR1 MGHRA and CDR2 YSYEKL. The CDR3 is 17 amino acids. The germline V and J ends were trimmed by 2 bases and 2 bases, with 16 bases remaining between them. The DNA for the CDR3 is TGCGCCAGCAGCCAAAATCCGGGACTGGGAGCCTACAATGAGCAGTTCTTC. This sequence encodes CASSQNPGLGAYNEQFF.

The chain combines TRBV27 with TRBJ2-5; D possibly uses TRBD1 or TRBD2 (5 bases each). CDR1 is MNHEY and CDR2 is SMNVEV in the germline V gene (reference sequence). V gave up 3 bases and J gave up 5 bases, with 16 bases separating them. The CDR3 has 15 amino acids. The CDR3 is CASSFTRGRWETQYF. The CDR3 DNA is TGTGCCAGCAGTTTCACCCGGGGCCGGTGGGAGACCCAGTACTTC.

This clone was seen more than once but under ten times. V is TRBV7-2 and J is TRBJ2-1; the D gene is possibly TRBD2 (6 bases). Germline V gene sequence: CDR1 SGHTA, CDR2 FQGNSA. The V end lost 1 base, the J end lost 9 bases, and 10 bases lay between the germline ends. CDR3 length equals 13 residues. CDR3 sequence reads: CASSLGDGGEQFF. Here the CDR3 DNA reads TGTGCCAGCAGCTTAGGTGACGGGGGTGAGCAGTTCTTC.

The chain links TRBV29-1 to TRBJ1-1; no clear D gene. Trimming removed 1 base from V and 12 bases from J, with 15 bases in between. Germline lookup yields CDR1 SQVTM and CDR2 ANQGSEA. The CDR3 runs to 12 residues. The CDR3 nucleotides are TGCAGCGTTGAAGTTCTACCACGTGTGTCTTTCTTT. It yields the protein CSVEVLPRVSFF.

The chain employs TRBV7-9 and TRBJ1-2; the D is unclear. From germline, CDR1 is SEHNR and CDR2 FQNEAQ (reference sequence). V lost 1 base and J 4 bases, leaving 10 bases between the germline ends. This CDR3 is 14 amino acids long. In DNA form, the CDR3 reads TGTGCCAGCAGCTTAGTGACTTTCTTCTATGGCTACACCTTC. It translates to CASSLVTFFYGYTF.

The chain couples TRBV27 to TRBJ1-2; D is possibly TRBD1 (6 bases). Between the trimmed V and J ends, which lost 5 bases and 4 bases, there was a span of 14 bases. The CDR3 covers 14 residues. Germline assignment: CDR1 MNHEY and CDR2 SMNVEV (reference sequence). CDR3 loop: CASSPNRDPYGYTF. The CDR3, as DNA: TGTGCCAGCAGTCCAAACAGGGACCCCTATGGCTACACCTTC.

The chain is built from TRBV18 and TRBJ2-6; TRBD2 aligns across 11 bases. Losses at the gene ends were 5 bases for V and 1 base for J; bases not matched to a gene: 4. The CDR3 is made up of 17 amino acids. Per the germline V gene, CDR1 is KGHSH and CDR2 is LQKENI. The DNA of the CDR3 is TGTGCCAGCTCATTACTAGCGGGAGTGTCTGGGGCCAACGTCCTGACTTTC. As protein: CASSLLAGVSGANVLTF.

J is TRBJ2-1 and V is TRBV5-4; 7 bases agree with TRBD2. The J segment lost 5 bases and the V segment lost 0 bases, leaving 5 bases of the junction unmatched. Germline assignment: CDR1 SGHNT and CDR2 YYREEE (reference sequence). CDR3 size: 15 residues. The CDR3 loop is CASSLGGSAHNEQFF. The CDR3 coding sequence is TGTGCCAGCAGCTTGGGCGGGAGTGCCCACAATGAGCAGTTCTTC. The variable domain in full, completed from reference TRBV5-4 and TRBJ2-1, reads ETGVTQSPTHLIKTRGQQVTLRCSSQSGHNTVSWYQQALGQGPQFIFQYYREEENGRGNFPPRFSGLQFPNYSSELNVNALELDDSALYLCASSLGGSAHNEQFFGPGTRLTVL.